A single sample is the source of the 25 T cell receptor beta chains below, sequenced in a study of T cells in Graves' hyperthyroidism and ophthalmopathy. Regions amplified from RNA transcripts were the TCR beta CDR3 regions. Initially, a first-round RT-PCR of the TCR CDR3 employed the HTBI primer set. TCRdb independently ran MiXCR on the multiplex PCR reads; one entry per CDR3 protein. Altogether approximately 630,000 distinct CDR3 sequences are present, 15% to 20% being singletons, with the ten largest covering 3.8%. Sequencing used blood. These TCRs come from a woman aged 30 to 39 with Graves' hyperthyroidism.

This clonotype was seen many times. An end of the junction differs from the germline gene, which may be a read error. V and J are TRBV2 and TRBJ1-4; D call uncertain. This CDR3 is built from 12 residues. The V gene's germline CDR1 is SNHLY and CDR2 FYNNEI. The CDR3 loop is CASSVDNEKLFF. The CDR3 nucleotides read TGCGCCAGCAGCGTCGATAATGAAAAACTGTTTTTT.

Only a few counts were recorded for this clonotype. V and J are TRBV4-1 and TRBJ2-3; 7 bases are a match to TRBD1. J lost 2 bases, V lost 5 bases, and 10 bases had no gene match. There are 16 residues in the CDR3. Germline loops: CDR1 MGHRA, CDR2 YSYEKL. CDR3 bases: TGCGCCAGCAGCATGTACCGGGACAGCTTCACAGATACGCAGTATTTT. This encodes CASSMYRDSFTDTQYF.

Many counts were recorded for this clonotype. The chain uses TRBV18 and TRBJ2-7, with TRBD2 as a possible D gene (6 bases). The V end was cut by 2 bases, the J end by 2 bases, with 13 bases between. The CDR3 loop spans 15 amino acids. CDR1 is KGHSH, CDR2 LQKENI, per germline. CDR3 in DNA: TGTGCCAGCTCACCAAGGAGGGAGCTCCCCTACGAGCAGTACTTC. It is translated as CASSPRRELPYEQYF.

As for this clonotype: Possible read error: a much larger clone is one base away. The chain links TRBV7-2 to TRBJ2-3; D is uncertain. Germline CDR1 reads SGHTA; CDR2 reads FQGNSA. V was shortened by 10 bases and J by 4 bases, with 21 bases between the two germline ends. The CDR3 spans 15 residues. In nucleotides, the CDR3 is TGTGCCAAAAGGCCCTCCCCAGCTGGCCCAGATACGCAGTATTTT. This gives the protein CAKRPSPAGPDTQYF.

This clonotype was picked up many times. V usage is TRBV20-1 and J usage is TRBJ2-5, with 7 bases lining up with TRBD2. The CDR3 runs 15 residues. Germline CDR1 and CDR2: DFQATT and SNEGSKA (reference sequence). V trimming: 0 bases; J trimming: 1 base; junction bases outside the gene matches: 5. This chain's CDR3 is CSARDLREGQETQYF. DNA of the CDR3: TGCAGTGCTAGAGATCTGAGGGAGGGCCAAGAGACCCAGTACTTC.

The J gene is TRBJ2-1, the V gene TRBV5-4; 12 bases agree with TRBD2. With 7 bases clipped from V and 0 bases from J, the junction kept 5 bases outside the gene matches. Germline V gives CDR1 SGHNT, CDR2 YYREEE (reference sequence). This CDR3 comprises 16 residues. For the CDR3, the DNA is TGTGCCAGCCAGACTAGCGGGAGAAGCTCCTACAATGAGCAGTTCTTC. This gives the protein CASQTSGRSSYNEQFF.

This clonotype was detected only a few times. The V call is TRBV18, the J call TRBJ1-5; 9 positions match TRBD1. This CDR3 is 17 amino acids long. The germline V gene encodes CDR1 KGHSH and CDR2 LQKENI. V dropped 0 bases and J dropped 7; count of bases not matched to a gene: 10. CDR3 sequence (DNA): TGTGCCAGCTCACCACCTACCTGGGACAGGGTGGACCAGCCCCAGCATTTT. Amino acid sequence: CASSPPTWDRVDQPQHF.

The table lists this clonotype with many counts. The chain employs TRBV7-2 and TRBJ2-3, with TRBD2 matching over 8 bases. The germline V gene encodes CDR1 SGHTA and CDR2 FQGNSA. The CDR3 length is 14 residues. The ends lost 1 base at V and 7 bases at J; junction bases unmatched: 4. CDR3 DNA sequence: TGTGCCAGCAGCTTAGGGACTAGCAGTAATACGCAGTATTTT. Amino acids: CASSLGTSSNTQYF.

This sequence joins TRBV4-1 and TRBJ1-1, with D unresolved. V lost 0 bases and J lost 3, with 14 bases in between. This CDR3 has 16 residues. Germline values: CDR1 MGHRA, CDR2 YSYEKL. The CDR3 DNA reads TGCGCCAGCAGCCAAGATGACTTCCCGACGGACACTGAAGCTTTCTTT. Protein: CASSQDDFPTDTEAFF.

J is TRBJ1-2 and V is TRBV27; tentative D call: TRBD1 (5 bases). Germline loops: CDR1 MNHEY, CDR2 SMNVEV (reference sequence). CDR3 length equals 18 residues. V lost 4 bases to trimming and J lost 1 base, with 22 bases between them. The CDR3 region has the DNA TGTGCCAGCAGTTCCAAGACTAAGAGGGACGGAAGTAACTATGGCTACACCTTC. Its protein is CASSSKTKRDGSNYGYTF.

At least ten counts were recorded for this clonotype. The J gene is TRBJ2-1, the V gene TRBV6-2 or TRBV6-3, with TRBD2 identical over 8 bases. This CDR3 is 14 amino acids long. Trimming removed 7 bases from V and 5 bases from J; junction bases left unmatched: 7. CDR1 MNHEY and CDR2 SVGEGT come from the germline V gene. CDR3 nucleotides: TGTGCCAGCAAGGGGAGCGGGAGACACAATGAGCAGTTCTTC. The encoded protein is CASKGSGRHNEQFF.

The J gene is TRBJ2-1, the V gene TRBV4-1; 11 bases are shared with TRBD2. Germline V gene sequence: CDR1 MGHRA, CDR2 YSYEKL. The CDR3 is 17 amino acids. The ends lost 2 bases at V and 6 bases at J; junction bases unmatched: 9. CDR3 nucleotides: TGCGCCAGCAGCCAACTGACTAGCGGGGTCCCCCCCAATGAGCAGTTCTTC. Amino acid sequence: CASSQLTSGVPPNEQFF.

This rearrangement joins TRBV10-3 to TRBJ1-5; a possible D gene is TRBD1 (5 bases). The germline V gene encodes CDR1 ENHRY and CDR2 SYGVKD. Trimming removed 2 bases at V and 2 bases at J, with 10 bases between. The CDR3 length is 15 residues. CDR3: CAISERGAGNQPQHF. The CDR3 region has the DNA TGTGCCATCAGTGAGCGTGGGGCCGGCAATCAGCCCCAGCATTTT.

The V gene is TRBV19, the J gene TRBJ2-1; 9 nucleotides match TRBD2. The germline V gene encodes CDR1 LNHDA and CDR2 SQIVND (reference sequence). The CDR3 contains 16 residues. J was trimmed by 5 bases and V by 3 bases; bases with no gene match: 8. The CDR3 coding sequence is TGTGCCAGTAGTATCCGAGGACTAGCGTCAGACAATGAGCAGTTCTTC. Residues: CASSIRGLASDNEQFF.

The CDR3 here is CASSYWGVPNTGELFF. In DNA, the CDR3 is TGTGCCAGCAGCTATTGGGGGGTGCCGAACACCGGGGAGCTGTTTTTT. The V call is TRBV9, the J call TRBJ2-2; the D gene is possibly TRBD2 (6 bases). V dropped 4 bases and J dropped 0 bases, with 13 bases sitting between them. CDR3 size: 16 residues. CDR1 is SGDLS, CDR2 YYNGEE, per germline.

This clonotype was recorded a few times. The genes are TRBV2 and TRBJ2-2; tentative D call: TRBD2 (6 bases). CDR1 is SNHLY and CDR2 is FYNNEI in the germline V gene. Trimming took 7 bases from V and 4 from J, leaving 10 bases between them. The CDR3 has 13 amino acids. CDR3 nucleotide sequence: TGTGCCAGCACCGGGAGATCCACCGGGGAGCTGTTTTTT. The encoded protein is CASTGRSTGELFF.

Many counts were recorded for this clonotype. The chain couples TRBV11-2 to TRBJ2-7; D is unclear. Trimming left V 0 bases short and J 3 bases short, with 9 bases between. This CDR3 spans 14 amino acids. CDR1 and CDR2 (germline): SGHAT, FQNNGV. This chain's CDR3 is CASSLELSLYEQYF. DNA for the CDR3: TGTGCCAGCAGCTTAGAGCTTAGCCTCTACGAGCAGTACTTC.

This clonotype was counted only a few times. The gene calls are TRBV24-1 and TRBJ1-4; D not resolved. This CDR3 spans 14 amino acids. V was clipped by 3 bases and J by 2 bases, with 6 bases between them. CDR1 and CDR2 from the germline V gene are KGHDR and SFDVKD. Here the CDR3 reads CATSDEGTNEKLFF. The CDR3 DNA reads as TGTGCCACCAGTGATGAAGGGACTAATGAAAAACTGTTTTTT.

The chain couples TRBV19 to TRBJ1-2; D unresolved. V was cut by 6 bases and J by 4 bases, with 12 bases left in between. CDR1 and CDR2 (germline): LNHDA, SQIVND (reference sequence). The CDR3 is made up of 13 amino acids. The CDR3 here is CASSPGLGYGYTF. The CDR3 DNA sequence: TGTGCCAGTAGCCCGGGCTTAGGCTATGGCTACACCTTC.

This clonotype was found many times. The rearrangement uses TRBV18 and TRBJ1-2, with D uncertain. This CDR3 region has 12 residues. Germline CDR1 and CDR2: KGHSH and LQKENI. The V end lost 2 bases, the J end lost 8 bases, and 9 bases lay between the germline ends. The CDR3 loop is CASSPRQEGYTF. In DNA form, the CDR3 reads TGTGCCAGCTCACCAAGGCAGGAAGGCTACACCTTC.

There are many counts of this clonotype. This chain connects TRBV28 to TRBJ1-2; TRBD1 matches 10 bases. Per the germline V gene, CDR1 is MDHEN and CDR2 is SYDVKM. J was trimmed by 6 bases and V by 1 base; bases with no gene match: 5. The CDR3 has 15 residues. Here the CDR3 reads CASSLYGTGVDGYTF. DNA for the CDR3: TGTGCCAGCAGTTTATACGGGACAGGGGTAGATGGCTACACCTTC.

In this sample, this clonotype turned up a few times. The V and J genes are TRBV5-1 and TRBJ2-1; 8 bases are a match to TRBD1. Germline V CDR1 and CDR2: SGHRS, YFSETQ. The ends lost 2 bases at V and 8 bases at J; junction bases unmatched: 9. The CDR3 has 15 residues. The CDR3 spells CASSLLDREFDEQFF. For the CDR3, the DNA is TGCGCCAGCAGCTTACTGGACAGGGAATTCGATGAGCAGTTCTTC. Full variable domain (outside the CDR3, taken from reference TRBV5-1 and TRBJ2-1): KAGVTQTPRYLIKTRGQQVTLSCSPISGHRSVSWYQQTPGQGLQFLFEYFSETQRNKGNFPGRFSGRQFSNSRSEMNVSTLELGDSALYLCASSLLDREFDEQFFGPGTRLTVL.

The V call is TRBV9, the J call TRBJ2-3; no definite D call. With 2 bases removed from V and 4 bases from J, the gap between germline ends came to 8 bases. Per germline, CDR1 SGDLS and CDR2 YYNGEE. The length of the CDR3 is 13 residues. CDR3 DNA sequence: TGTGCCAGCAGCGTCGATGACGCAGATACGCAGTATTTT. Amino acid sequence: CASSVDDADTQYF.

The rearrangement links TRBV28 to TRBJ2-2, with D hard to call. Trimming removed 4 bases from V and 6 bases from J, with 9 bases in between. CDR1 is MDHEN, CDR2 SYDVKM, per germline. The CDR3 contains 13 residues. The CDR3 is CASSWRKAGELFF. DNA of the CDR3: TGTGCCAGCAGTTGGCGGAAGGCCGGGGAGCTGTTTTTT.

This clonotype was counted once. The chain combines TRBV29-1 with TRBJ2-1; a weak D match, TRBD2 (5 bases). Germline V gene sequence: CDR1 SQVTM, CDR2 ANQGSEA. The CDR3 extends over 11 amino acids. The V and J ends lost 3 bases and 10 bases respectively, with 10 bases between them. The CDR3 region is CSVDMGVEQFF. DNA of the CDR3: TGCAGCGTTGACATGGGAGTCGAGCAGTTCTTC.